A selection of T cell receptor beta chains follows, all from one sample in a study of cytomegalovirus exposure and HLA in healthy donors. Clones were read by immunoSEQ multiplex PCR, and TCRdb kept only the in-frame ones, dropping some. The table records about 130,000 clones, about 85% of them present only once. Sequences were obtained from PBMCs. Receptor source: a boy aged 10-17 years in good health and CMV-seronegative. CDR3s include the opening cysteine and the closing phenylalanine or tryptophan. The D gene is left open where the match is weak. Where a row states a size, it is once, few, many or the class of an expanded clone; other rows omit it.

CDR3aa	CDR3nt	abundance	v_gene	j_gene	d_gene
CASLSGISTDTQYF	TGTGCCAGCCTCAGCGGGATAAGCACAGATACGCAGTATTTT	NA	TRBV2	TRBJ2-3	TRBD2
CASSPKTSGSYEQYF	TGCGCCAGCAGCCCGAAAACTAGCGGGAGCTACGAGCAGTACTTC	NA	TRBV5-1	TRBJ2-7	TRBD2
CASTLWLASSYNEQFF	TGTGCCAGCACCTTATGGCTAGCGTCCTCCTACAATGAGCAGTTCTTC	NA	TRBV7-2	TRBJ2-1	NA
CASSQDRGGANTGELFF	TGTGCCAGCAGCCAAGATCGAGGGGGGGCGAACACCGGGGAGCTGTTTTTT	once	TRBV4-2	TRBJ2-2	NA
CASSGQGEYQPQHF	TGTGCCAGCTCTGGACAGGGGGAATATCAGCCCCAGCATTTT	NA	TRBV18	TRBJ1-5	TRBD1
CASSLVSYEQYF	TGTGCCAGCAGCTTGGTGAGCTACGAGCAGTACTTC	NA	TRBV5-6	TRBJ2-7	NA
CASLTDRGYEQYF	TGTGCCAGCCTAACTGACAGGGGCTACGAGCAGTACTTC	NA	TRBV2	TRBJ2-7	TRBD1
CASSEDQGGLYSNQPQHF	TGTGCCAGCAGTGAAGACCAGGGGGGACTTTATAGCAATCAGCCCCAGCATTTT	NA	TRBV6-1	TRBJ1-5	TRBD1
CSVERGPDEQYF	TGCAGCGTTGAAAGGGGGCCAGACGAGCAGTACTTC	once	TRBV29-1	TRBJ2-7	TRBD1
CASRAGLATDTQYF	TGTGCCAGCAGGGCGGGACTAGCGACAGATACGCAGTATTTT	NA	TRBV6-5	TRBJ2-3	TRBD2
CASSPPGSGTSFAYNEQFF	TGCGCCAGCAGCCCGCCCGGGAGTGGAACCTCGTTCGCCTACAATGAGCAGTTCTTC	once	TRBV5-1	TRBJ2-1	NA
CASSVAGTSGTEQFF	TGTGCCAGCAGCGTAGCTGGGACTAGCGGGACTGAGCAGTTCTTC	NA	TRBV9	TRBJ2-1	TRBD2
CAWSVRGGPEKTGGLFF	TGTGCCTGGAGTGTACGGGGGGGACCCGAGAAAACCGGGGGGCTGTTTTTT	NA	TRBV30	TRBJ2-2	TRBD2
CASDLYGRSNYGYTF	TGTGCCAGCGACCTTTACGGGAGATCCAACTATGGCTACACCTTC	once	TRBV6-1	TRBJ1-2	NA
CASSAGQGVGEAFF	TGTGCCAGTAGTGCGGGACAGGGAGTTGGGGAGGCTTTCTTT	NA	TRBV19	TRBJ1-1	TRBD1
CASRMGQNTGELFF	TGTGCCAGCAGAATGGGACAGAACACCGGGGAGCTGTTTTTT	NA	TRBV27	TRBJ2-2	NA
CASSQLAGVDREQFF	TGTGCCAGCAGCCAACTAGCGGGAGTTGATCGTGAGCAGTTCTTC	NA	TRBV6-4	TRBJ2-1	TRBD2
CASSYLADSYEQYF	TGTGCCAGCAGTTACCTAGCGGACTCCTACGAGCAGTACTTC	NA	TRBV6-6	TRBJ2-7	TRBD2
CASSLVASGTQGETQYF	TGTGCTAGCAGCTTAGTGGCTAGCGGGACGCAAGGGGAGACCCAGTACTTC	NA	TRBV7-7	TRBJ2-5	TRBD2
CASSAPYGSGGANEQFF	TGTGCCAGCAGTGCTCCTTACGGAAGCGGGGGAGCAAATGAGCAGTTCTTC	NA	TRBV25-1	TRBJ2-1	TRBD2
CASSATPGLANNEQYF	TGTGCCAGCAGCGCGACGCCGGGACTAGCGAATAACGAGCAGTACTTC	NA	TRBV7-2	TRBJ2-7	TRBD2
CASSLAGGDNEQFF	TGTGCCAGCAGTTTAGCGGGGGGCGACAATGAGCAGTTCTTC	NA	TRBV6-6	TRBJ2-1	TRBD2
CASRGTGGETQYF	TGTGCCAGCAGGGGGACGGGAGGAGAGACCCAGTACTTC	NA	TRBV6-1	TRBJ2-5	TRBD2
CAWTRDFNEKLFF	TGTGCCTGGACTAGGGACTTTAATGAAAAACTGTTTTTT	NA	TRBV30	TRBJ1-4	NA
CASRTGFKAGYTGELFF	TGCGCCAGCAGAACCGGCTTCAAGGCAGGGTACACCGGGGAGCTGTTTTTT	NA	TRBV5-1	TRBJ2-2	NA
CAISDGGAKNTEAFF	TGTGCCATCAGTGACGGAGGGGCCAAGAACACTGAAGCTTTCTTT	NA	TRBV10-3	TRBJ1-1	NA
CASSPPREWGTEAFF	TGTGCCAGCAGCCCCCCCAGGGAATGGGGCACTGAAGCTTTCTTT	few	TRBV7-9	TRBJ1-1	NA
CASSETTGRADEQYF	TGCGCCAGCAGCGAGACCACAGGGAGGGCTGACGAGCAGTACTTC	NA	TRBV5-1	TRBJ2-7	NA
CASSLDPAGGLYEQYF	TGCGCCAGCAGCTTGGATCCGGCAGGGGGCCTATACGAGCAGTACTTC	NA	TRBV5-1	TRBJ2-7	TRBD1
CASTGQGFNEQFF	TGCGCCAGTACGGGACAGGGGTTCAATGAGCAGTTCTTC	NA	TRBV5-1	TRBJ2-1	TRBD1
CASSPGSRGYNEQFF	TGTGCCAGCAGCCCAGGGAGCAGGGGGTACAATGAGCAGTTCTTC	NA	TRBV5-4	TRBJ2-1	TRBD1
CASSRDTNNEQFF	TGTGCCAGCAGCCGCGACACCAACAATGAGCAGTTCTTC	NA	TRBV13	TRBJ2-1	NA
CASSRPLAGGLYNEQFF	TGTGCCAGCAGCCGGCCCTTAGCGGGAGGGCTGTACAATGAGCAGTTCTTC	NA	TRBV4-2	TRBJ2-1	TRBD2
CSVAGDLYGYTF	TGCAGCGTTGCGGGGGACCTCTATGGCTACACCTTC	NA	TRBV29-1	TRBJ1-2	NA
CASNPGGSGYNEQFF	TGTGCCAGCAACCCCGGGGGTAGCGGCTACAATGAGCAGTTCTTC	NA	TRBV9	TRBJ2-1	NA
CASSEYSGGHNEQFF	TGTGCCAGCAGTGAATATAGCGGGGGCCACAATGAGCAGTTCTTC	NA	TRBV25-1	TRBJ2-1	TRBD2
CASSSGSESYEQYF	TGTGCCAGCAGTTCCGGGTCAGAATCATACGAGCAGTACTTC	NA	TRBV11-2	TRBJ2-7	NA